The clone carrying this T cell receptor beta chain came up once. The antigen is unknown. The CDR3 has 16 residues. V gave up 2 bases and J gave up 2 bases, with 13 bases separating them. CDR1 is LGHNT, CDR2 FRNRAP, per germline. Sequenced by immunoSEQ multiplex PCR; TCRdb stores in-frame clones only, minus some. The data contain under 2.5 million clones, around 93% of them singletons. The data originate from a study of shared clonotypes between healthy human individuals. Across the whole study: A donor's plate count was three for CD4 naive and three for CD4 memory; CD8 naive had two and CD8 memory one.

Study-level findings and limits: A limitation of the genetic and exposure-history diversity represented arose from few donors. Among non-shared clonotypes, generation probabilities were lower than among those shared by all four donors. Only blood samples were collected, and tissue repertoires likely differ.

The material sequenced was naive CD4+ T cells from PBMCs. Subset given: CD45RA+ positively selected. The gene calls are TRBV12-5 and TRBJ2-1; D is perhaps TRBD2 (6 bases). This TCR came from a man aged 18 to 30 in good health. Some clones in this sample may be carry-over from other donors' samples. The DNA of the CDR3 is TGTGCTAGTGGTTTGCCTTTAGCGGAGCCCTACAATGAGCAGTTCTTC. Its protein is CASGLPLAEPYNEQFF.